This TCR beta chain was captured by sequencing in a study of T cells in Graves' hyperthyroidism and ophthalmopathy. Study-level results: Researchers report that a 13 V-J model separated ophthalmopathy from stable hyperthyroidism. Most clonotypes that expanded in the thyroid above 0.001 also showed up in blood.

Amplification yielded TCR beta CDR3 regions, with RNA transcripts as the source. TCR CDR3 underwent first-round RT-PCR with the HTBI primer set. Using its own MiXCR run on the multiplex PCR reads, TCRdb lists one record per CDR3 protein. The data contain around 620,000 distinct CDR3 sequences, about 43% of them singletons. On the basis of clinical symptoms, serum thyroxine and TRAb, thyroid ultrasound and orbital computed tomography, diagnoses were made. For this clonotype: No antigen is known for it.

Sequenced: peripheral blood or thyroid tissue (not recorded which). This receptor was taken from an adult woman with Graves' disease, either hyperthyroidism or ophthalmopathy (not recorded which).

The CDR3 DNA reads as TGCGCCAGCAGCTCCGGGAGGACAGGGGGCGATGGCTACACCTTC. Protein product: CASSSGRTGGDGYTF. This chain joins TRBV5-1 and TRBJ1-2; 11 bases fit TRBD1. The CDR3 spans 15 residues. Unmatched junction bases numbered 7, after V lost 3 bases and J lost 6 bases. Germline values: CDR1 SGHRS, CDR2 YFSETQ. The variable domain in full, completed from reference TRBV5-1 and TRBJ1-2, reads KAGVTQTPRYLIKTRGQQVTLSCSPISGHRSVSWYQQTPGQGLQFLFEYFSETQRNKGNFPGRFSGRQFSNSRSEMNVSTLELGDSALYLCASSSGRTGGDGYTFGSGTRLTVV.